This TCR beta chain was documented in a study of blood T cell repertoires in COVID-19 (dated by TCRdb to 2018 to 2021). About the study as a whole: Samples covering the acute and convalescent phases of COVID-19 were provided by collaborators in the United States, Italy and Spain. The prospective study material was composed of cDNA or gDNA derived from T cells, B-cell-depleted T cells, or PBMCs. Subjects who had been exposed to COVID-19, were actively infected with it, or had recovered from it provided the deeply sampled blood TCRbeta repertoires that made up the dataset. The repertoires were released in a freely available public database meant as a resource for research on the immune response to SARS-CoV-2. The samples were drawn from two sources: the first 160 participants of the ongoing ImmuneRACE study, and some 1,300 subjects contributed by 6 global collaborators. The sample metadata nearly always contained a de-identified subject ID, COVID-19 status, age in years and sex. Where available, HLA class I and class II types were obtained from metadata supplied by the sample provider rather than from assay-based typing.

With regard to this clone: Its antigen target is currently unknown. Nothing much larger sits one base from this clone, and base qualities are not available.

Summary of the overall study and its limitations: The amount of clinical and demographic metadata varied by source and participant and was provided uncurated.

Participants in the prospective study were enrolled through a virtual design, were aged roughly 18 to 100 years, and lived in 24 United States geographic areas. In the prospective study, participants were assigned to cohorts based on the clinical history participants reported in a screening survey and a study questionnaire. Recovered participants in ImmuneRACE Cohort 3 were defined as having two consecutive negative NP/OP PCR tests, clearance from a healthcare professional, or resolution of symptoms. In the prospective study, whole blood, serum and a nasopharyngeal or oropharyngeal swab were collected from each participant by mobile phlebotomists. Additional blood draws and questionnaires over an approximately two-month period could optionally be provided by prospective study participants. Prospective study blood samples were shipped either frozen or at room temperature before DNA extraction. V gives up 4 bases and J gives up 5 bases, and the segment between their germline ends measures 12 bases. The CDR3 runs 13 amino acids, cysteine and phenylalanine included. The kept DNA is CDR3 alone, 39 bases in frame from the first base. Via the germline V gene, CDR1 is MNHEY and CDR2 SVGAGI.

TCRbeta CDR3 regions were amplified from genomic DNA using the immunoSEQ Assay, a bias-controlled multiplex PCR. Turning to the authors' computational methods: The number of nucleated cells in each sample was estimated from the amplification of reference gene primers within the assay. To quantify the absolute abundance of each unique TCRbeta CDR3 rearrangement, sequence reads were collapsed and filtered. For each sample, productive Simpson clonality was calculated as the square root of Simpson's diversity index across productive rearrangements. The table comes from immuneACCESS by way of TCRdb, which keeps in-frame sequences with V and J called. Part of the clones is missing from these tables; in studies checked, under half for an unresolved V gene and the rest for unknown reasons. The V and J calls and clone size come from that table; D and trimming were worked out from the DNA. This sample holds 150,000 to 180,000 clones; about 80% were observed only once. The biggest ten clones account for around 7% of the sample.

This sequence originates from a man aged 50 to 59 who had recovered from COVID-19. Recombination linked TRBV6-5 to TRBJ2-7; a tentative D match to TRBD1 spans 5 bases. Sequencing was performed on PBMCs or T cells enriched from blood (not recorded which). The CDR3 reads as follows: CASSFLSTDEQYF. The sequenced DNA: TGTGCCAGCAGTTTCCTATCGACAGACGAGCAGTACTTC.